This TCR beta chain was recorded in a study of blood T cell repertoires in COVID-19 (dated by TCRdb to 2020 to 2022). Regarding the complete study: The collaborator samples originated in the United States, Italy and Spain and spanned the acute and convalescent phases of COVID-19. Deeply sampled blood TCRbeta repertoires from subjects exposed to, actively infected with, or recovered from COVID-19 were included in the dataset. A de-identified subject ID, COVID-19 status, age in years and sex were almost always included in the sample metadata. The material from the prospective study consisted of cDNA or gDNA derived from T cells, B-cell-depleted T cells, or PBMCs. The repertoires were released in a freely available public database meant as a resource for research on the immune response to SARS-CoV-2. HLA class I and class II types, where available, came from metadata supplied by the sample provider rather than from assay-based typing. The samples were drawn from the first 160 participants of the ongoing ImmuneRACE study and from 1,254 subjects provided by 6 global collaborators. Study-level results and caveats: The amount of clinical and demographic metadata varied by source and participant and was provided uncurated.

TCRbeta CDR3 regions were amplified from genomic DNA by means of the immunoSEQ Assay, a bias-controlled multiplex PCR. Concerning the study's data processing: The number of nucleated cells in each sample was estimated by amplification of reference gene primers within the assay. To quantify the absolute abundance of each unique TCRbeta CDR3 rearrangement, sequence reads were collapsed and filtered. For each sample, productive Simpson clonality was calculated as the square root of Simpson's diversity index over productive rearrangements. As stored in TCRdb, this immuneACCESS dataset retains in-frame rearrangements with V and J assigned. A fraction of the clones does not appear; measured against another copy, unresolved V genes explain less than half of the discrepancy, and the remainder lacks a known reason. The V and J calls and the clone size are those of that table, but D and trimming were determined from the DNA. A total of roughly 180,000 clones appear in this sample, roughly 80% of them only once. The top ten clonotypes cover around 16% of the sample.

CDR3 length: 14 amino acids, cysteine to phenylalanine. Just the 42-base CDR3 DNA is kept, in frame starting at base 1. At the junction V is shortened by 2 bases and J by 10 bases; bases outside the gene matches: 5. CDR1 MNHEY and CDR2 SMNVEV were looked up in the germline V gene (reference sequence). The collaborating institutions used their own protocols to collect whole blood in K2EDTA tubes. For TCRbeta analysis, collaborators shipped samples as frozen whole blood, isolated PBMCs, or DNA extracted from either of those sample types. Notes on this clone: No cognate antigen has been identified for it. No much larger clone is present one base from it, and per-base qualities are unavailable.

The V gene is TRBV27 and the J gene is TRBJ1-6, with 7 bases aligning to TRBD1. Sequencing was performed on peripheral blood. This TCR was sampled from a man in his sixties with active or convalescent COVID-19. At the DNA level, the sequence is TGTGCCAGCAGTTTACGACAGGGTAAATCACCCCTCCACTTT. Its protein is CASSLRQGKSPLHF.